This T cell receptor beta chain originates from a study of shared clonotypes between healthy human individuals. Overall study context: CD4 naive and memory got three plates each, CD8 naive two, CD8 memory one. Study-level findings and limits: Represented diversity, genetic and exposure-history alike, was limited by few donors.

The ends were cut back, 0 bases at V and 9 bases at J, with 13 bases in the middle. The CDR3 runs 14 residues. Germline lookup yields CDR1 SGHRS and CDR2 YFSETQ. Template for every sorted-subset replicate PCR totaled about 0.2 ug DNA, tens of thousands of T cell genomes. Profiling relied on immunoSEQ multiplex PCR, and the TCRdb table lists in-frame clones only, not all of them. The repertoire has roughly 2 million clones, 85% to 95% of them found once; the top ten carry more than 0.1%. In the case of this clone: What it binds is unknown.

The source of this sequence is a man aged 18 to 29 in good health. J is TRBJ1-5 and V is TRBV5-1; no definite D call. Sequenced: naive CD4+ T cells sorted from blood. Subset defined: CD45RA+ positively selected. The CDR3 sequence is CASSLEAFAPPQHF. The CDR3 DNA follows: TGCGCCAGCAGCTTGGAAGCCTTTGCCCCGCCCCAGCATTTT.